One and the same sample provided the 25 T cell receptor beta chains below, sequenced in a study of OX40 agonist ivuxolimab in advanced cancers. Sequenced by immunoSEQ multiplex PCR; TCRdb stores in-frame clones only, minus some. The sample consists of around 6,300 clones, 70% to 80% of them appearing once. This specimen was CD4+ or CD8+ T cells sorted from blood, taken in a trial of the OX40 agonist ivuxolimab. Every receptor here comes from an adult with an advanced solid tumor such as melanoma, head and neck, liver or kidney cancer.

This chain uses TRBV19 with TRBJ1-5; the D is unclear. CDR3 length equals 16 residues. V dropped 5 bases and J dropped 1 base, with 15 bases sitting between them. Germline values: CDR1 LNHDA, CDR2 SQIVND (reference sequence). CDR3 DNA sequence: TGTGCCAGTAGTGCCCCATGGGGTGGAAGCAATCAGCCCCAGCATTTT. This codes for CASSAPWGGSNQPQHF.

The V gene is TRBV2, the J gene TRBJ1-1; possibly TRBD1 for D (6 bases). V lost 8 bases and J 4 bases, leaving 17 bases between the germline ends. CDR1 is SNHLY, CDR2 FYNNEI, per germline. There are 14 residues in the CDR3. The CDR3 sequence: CASHSWGLVTEAFF. The CDR3 DNA reads TGTGCCAGCCATTCGTGGGGGCTTGTCACTGAAGCTTTCTTT.

This clone was recorded a few times. The chain is built from TRBV7-9 and TRBJ1-4; 8 nucleotides align to TRBD1. The CDR3 totals 13 residues. The germline V gene encodes CDR1 SEHNR and CDR2 FQNEAQ (reference sequence). V trimming: 8 bases; J trimming: 8 bases; junction bases outside the gene matches: 7. The CDR3 sequence: CASGGTGGEKLFF. The CDR3 coding sequence is TGTGCCAGCGGAGGGACAGGCGGCGAAAAACTGTTTTTT.

V usage is TRBV15 and J usage is TRBJ1-5; perhaps TRBD1 as D (5 bases). With 0 bases removed from V and 7 bases from J, the gap between germline ends came to 7 bases. In germline, CDR1 is LNHNV, CDR2 YYDKDF (reference sequence). The CDR3 spans 13 residues. CDR3 sequence (DNA): TGTGCCACCAGCAGAGATCGGGGCCAGCCCCAGCATTTT. It is translated as CATSRDRGQPQHF.

This chain uses TRBV9 with TRBJ2-5, with 8 bases identical to TRBD2. V lost 3 bases, J lost 4 bases, and 8 bases stayed unmatched. This CDR3 has 15 amino acids. The V gene's germline CDR1 is SGDLS and CDR2 YYNGEE. CDR3 region: CASSGGGPWGETQYF. In DNA, the CDR3 is TGTGCCAGCAGCGGCGGGGGGCCCTGGGGAGAGACCCAGTACTTC.

CDR3 bases: TGTGCCAGCAGAGGTGAACCTAGCACAGATACGCAGTATTTT. Translating gives CASRGEPSTDTQYF. The V gene is TRBV6-5, the J gene TRBJ2-3; D is undetermined. The CDR3 sequence is 14 residues long. Trimming removed 6 bases from V and 0 bases from J, with 10 bases in between. Germline V gives CDR1 MNHEY, CDR2 SVGAGI.

The chain employs TRBV9 and TRBJ1-3; 9 bases line up with TRBD1. J was trimmed by 0 bases and V by 0 bases; bases with no gene match: 4. This CDR3 has 17 residues. CDR1 is SGDLS, CDR2 YYNGEE, per germline. For the CDR3, the DNA is TGTGCCAGCAGCGTAGCAGGACAGGGGTACTCTGGAAACACCATATATTTT. Translation gives CASSVAGQGYSGNTIYF.

The CDR3 is CASSQGPGVGANVLTF. The CDR3 DNA reads TGTGCCAGCAGCCAGGGACCAGGGGTAGGGGCCAACGTCCTGACTTTC. This chain links TRBV4-2 with TRBJ2-6; the D gene is possibly TRBD1 (6 bases). The CDR3 is 16 amino acids. CDR1 is LGHNA and CDR2 is YNFKEQ in the germline V gene. V dropped 3 bases and J dropped 4 bases, with 13 bases sitting between them.

V usage is TRBV27 and J usage is TRBJ1-2; 8 bases fit TRBD1. This CDR3 region has 16 residues. V shed 6 bases and J 2 bases; nucleotides not matched to a gene: 11. Per the germline V gene, CDR1 is MNHEY and CDR2 is SMNVEV (reference sequence). CDR3 DNA sequence: TGTGCCAGCAGGAGCCTGACAGGGGATAGAAACTATGGCTACACCTTC. Protein sequence: CASRSLTGDRNYGYTF.

This clone was observed a few times. The CDR3 DNA reads as TGTGCCTGGACCGTAACAGGGGAAGCTGAAGCTTTCTTT. It codes for CAWTVTGEAEAFF. The chain employs TRBV30 and TRBJ1-1, with TRBD1 matching 7 bases. V lost 4 bases and J lost 6; bases outside the gene matches: 8. Germline CDR1 is GTSNPN and CDR2 is SVGIG (reference sequence). This CDR3 has 13 residues.

This clone is a singleton in its sample. The V call is TRBV7-3, the J call TRBJ2-3, with 11 bases lining up with TRBD2. Germline V gene sequence: CDR1 SGHTA, CDR2 FQGTGA. Trimming removed 6 bases from V and 4 bases from J; junction bases left unmatched: 6. This CDR3 is 15 amino acids long. The CDR3 region is CASRKTSGESDTQYF. CDR3 DNA: TGTGCCAGCAGAAAGACTAGCGGGGAGTCAGATACGCAGTATTTT.

This chain uses TRBV11-2 with TRBJ2-3; a weak D match, TRBD2 (5 bases). The V end was cut by 5 bases, the J end by 2 bases, with 14 bases between. This CDR3 region has 15 residues. CDR1 and CDR2 from the germline V gene are SGHAT and FQNNGV. CDR3 nucleotide sequence: TGTGCCAGCAGCCCCAGGACGGACTCCACAGATACGCAGTATTTT. Residues: CASSPRTDSTDTQYF.

V gene TRBV30 combines with J gene TRBJ2-6; a possible D gene is TRBD1 (5 bases). The CDR3 length is 17 residues. Trimming left V 5 bases short and J 5 bases short, with 22 bases between. Germline V lookup: CDR1 GTSNPN, CDR2 SVGIG (reference sequence). The CDR3: CAWVVGRYNSRANVLTF. The CDR3 DNA reads TGTGCCTGGGTAGTGGGGCGTTATAACAGTCGGGCCAACGTCCTGACTTTC.

This chain links TRBV6-9 with TRBJ2-3; 8 nucleotides match TRBD2. Germline V gene lookup returns CDR1 MNHGY and CDR2 SVAAGI. Losses at the gene ends were 4 bases for V and 1 base for J; bases not matched to a gene: 4. The CDR3 totals 15 residues. The DNA for the CDR3 is TGTGCCAGCAGTTTGCGGGGGGAACGCACAGATACGCAGTATTTT. Protein: CASSLRGERTDTQYF.

Concerning this clone: This specimen includes other DNA sequences encoding the same CDR3. The chain recombines TRBV4-3 with TRBJ2-7, with D possibly being TRBD2 (5 bases). Germline V gene lookup returns CDR1 LGHNA and CDR2 YSLEER. This CDR3 spans 13 amino acids. Between the trimmed V and J ends, which lost 0 bases and 4 bases, there was a span of 7 bases. The CDR3 sequence is CASSQDRGYEQYF. CDR3 coding DNA: TGCGCCAGCAGCCAAGATCGGGGTTACGAGCAGTACTTC.

This clone was counted between two and nine times. V and J are TRBV7-6 and TRBJ2-2; 8 bases agree with TRBD2. The germline V gene encodes CDR1 SGHVS and CDR2 FNYEAQ. The CDR3 length is 15 residues. With V trimmed by 5 bases and J by 4 bases, 6 bases remained unmatched. The CDR3 nucleotides are TGTGCCAGCAGCCCCGGGACTAGAGGCACCGGGGAGCTGTTTTTT. Its protein product is CASSPGTRGTGELFF.

This chain links TRBV4-1 with TRBJ2-7; D unresolved. Trimming shortened V by 1 base and J by 7 bases, and 14 bases separated the two germline ends. This CDR3 is built from 14 residues. CDR1 is MGHRA, CDR2 YSYEKL, per germline. The CDR3 DNA reads as TGCGCCAGCAGCCAAGCCCCCACCGTCCCGGAGCAGTACTTC. Its protein product is CASSQAPTVPEQYF.

The chain's CDR3 is CASSLGGEGYTF. For the CDR3, the DNA is TGTGCCAGCAGCTTAGGTGGGGAGGGCTACACCTTC. The chain has TRBV7-9 and TRBJ1-2; D remains unclear. The CDR3 contains 12 residues. The V and J ends lost 1 base and 8 bases respectively, with 8 bases between them. Per germline, CDR1 SEHNR and CDR2 FQNEAQ (reference sequence).

The rearrangement uses TRBV30 and TRBJ1-1; D may be TRBD1 (6 bases). The length of the CDR3 is 13 residues. Germline CDR1 GTSNPN, CDR2 SVGIG (reference sequence). The V end lost 2 bases, the J end lost 5 bases, and 12 bases lay between the germline ends. The CDR3 DNA follows: TGTGCCTGGAGTACAGGGTATCGGACTGAAGCTTTCTTT. Translated: CAWSTGYRTEAFF. Full variable domain (remainder filled in from reference TRBV30 and TRBJ1-1): SQTIHQWPATLVQPVGSPLSLECTVEGTSNPNLYWYRQAAGRGLQLLFYSVGIGQISSEVPQNLSASRPQDRQFILSSKKLLLSDSGFYLCAWSTGYRTEAFFGQGTRLTVV.

This chain uses TRBV6-5 with TRBJ2-7; D possibly corresponds to TRBD2 (6 bases). The CDR3 totals 13 residues. Germline V gives CDR1 MNHEY, CDR2 SVGAGI. Between the trimmed V and J ends, which lost 2 bases and 3 bases, there was a span of 8 bases. The chain's CDR3 is CASSYPGSYEQYF. The CDR3, as DNA: TGTGCCAGCAGTTACCCCGGGAGCTACGAGCAGTACTTC.

The rearrangement links TRBV2 to TRBJ2-1; D possibly corresponds to TRBD2 (5 bases). CDR1 SNHLY and CDR2 FYNNEI come from the germline V gene. V was shortened by 3 bases and J by 6 bases, with 24 bases between the two germline ends. The CDR3 has 18 amino acids. The CDR3 is CASSDPGGESGTSNEQFF. The CDR3, as DNA: TGTGCCAGCAGTGATCCCGGTGGAGAGAGCGGAACATCCAATGAGCAGTTCTTC.

This chain connects TRBV14 to TRBJ1-2; 7 bases line up with TRBD1. V was clipped by 4 bases and J by 14 bases; unmatched bases: 16. The CDR3 consists of 14 residues. CDR1 SGHDN and CDR2 FVKESK come from the germline V gene. In DNA form, the CDR3 reads TGTGCCAGCAGCCGGTTGGAGGGGGCCACGCAGATAACCTTC. Protein sequence: CASSRLEGATQITF.

This rearrangement joins TRBV5-6 to TRBJ1-2; a possible D gene is TRBD1 (6 bases). Trimming left V 0 bases short and J 1 base short, with 10 bases between. The germline V gene encodes CDR1 SGHDT and CDR2 YYEEEE. The CDR3 is 15 residues long. CDR3 sequence (DNA): TGTGCCAGCAGCTTGGACAGGGCTGTTAACTATGGCTACACCTTC. Amino acids: CASSLDRAVNYGYTF.

J is TRBJ2-1 and V is TRBV9, with TRBD1 identical over 10 bases. The V segment lost 3 bases and the J segment 6 bases; nucleotides outside the gene matches: 12. Germline values: CDR1 SGDLS, CDR2 YYNGEE. This CDR3 comprises 17 residues. The CDR3 protein is CASSGGGTGVFFNEQFF. CDR3 in DNA: TGTGCCAGCAGCGGCGGCGGGACAGGGGTGTTTTTCAATGAGCAGTTCTTC.

This chain links TRBV12-5 with TRBJ2-3; the D gene is possibly TRBD2 (6 bases). The CDR3 totals 15 residues. Germline lookup yields CDR1 LGHNT and CDR2 FRNRAP. V was pared by 6 bases and J by 3 bases, with 16 bases between. The CDR3 loop reads CASGSGDWATDTQYF. CDR3 sequence (DNA): TGTGCTAGTGGGTCGGGGGACTGGGCGACAGATACGCAGTATTTT.